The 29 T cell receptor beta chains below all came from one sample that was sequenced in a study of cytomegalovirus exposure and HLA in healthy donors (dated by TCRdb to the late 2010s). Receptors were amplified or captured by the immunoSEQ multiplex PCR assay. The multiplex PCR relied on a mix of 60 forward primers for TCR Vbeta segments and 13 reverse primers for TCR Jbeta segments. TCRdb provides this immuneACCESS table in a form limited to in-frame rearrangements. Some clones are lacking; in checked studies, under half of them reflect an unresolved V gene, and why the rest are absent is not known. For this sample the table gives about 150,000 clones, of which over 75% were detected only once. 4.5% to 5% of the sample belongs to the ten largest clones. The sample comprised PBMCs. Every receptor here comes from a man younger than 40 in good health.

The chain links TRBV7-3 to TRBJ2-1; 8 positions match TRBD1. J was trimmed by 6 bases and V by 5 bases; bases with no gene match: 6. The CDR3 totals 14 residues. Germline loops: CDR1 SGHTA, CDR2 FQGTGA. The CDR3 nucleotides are TGTGCCAGCAGCCTCCTCGGGACAGGCAATGAGCAGTTCTTC. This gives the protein CASSLLGTGNEQFF.

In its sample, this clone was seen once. The CDR3 is CASSPLDRADTIYF. The CDR3 bases are TGTGCCAGCAGTCCGCTGGACAGGGCGGACACCATATATTTT. The chain links TRBV28 to TRBJ1-3; 8 nucleotides agree with TRBD1. Germline assignment: CDR1 MDHEN and CDR2 SYDVKM. This CDR3 region has 14 residues. The V segment lost 5 bases and the J segment 8 bases; nucleotides outside the gene matches: 8.

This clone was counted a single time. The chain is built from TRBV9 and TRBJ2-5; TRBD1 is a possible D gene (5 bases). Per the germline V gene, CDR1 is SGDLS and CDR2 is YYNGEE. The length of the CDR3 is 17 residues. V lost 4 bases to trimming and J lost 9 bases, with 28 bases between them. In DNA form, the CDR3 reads TGTGCCAGCAGCCTCCGAAGATTGGGGCAGCCAAGAGAAGCCCAGTACTTC. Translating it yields CASSLRRLGQPREAQYF.

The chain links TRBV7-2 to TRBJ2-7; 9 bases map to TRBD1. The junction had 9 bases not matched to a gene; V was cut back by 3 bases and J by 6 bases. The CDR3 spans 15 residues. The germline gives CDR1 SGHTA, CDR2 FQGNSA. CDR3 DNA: TGTGCCAGCAGCTTCTCCGGGACAGGGACGCCCGAGCAGTACTTC. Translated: CASSFSGTGTPEQYF.

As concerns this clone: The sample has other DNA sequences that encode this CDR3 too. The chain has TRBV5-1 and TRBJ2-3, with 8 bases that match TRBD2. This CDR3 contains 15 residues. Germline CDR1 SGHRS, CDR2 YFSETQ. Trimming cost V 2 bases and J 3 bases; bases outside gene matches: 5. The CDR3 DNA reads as TGCGCCAGCAGCTTTGGGACTAGTGGGACAGATACGCAGTATTTT. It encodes CASSFGTSGTDTQYF.

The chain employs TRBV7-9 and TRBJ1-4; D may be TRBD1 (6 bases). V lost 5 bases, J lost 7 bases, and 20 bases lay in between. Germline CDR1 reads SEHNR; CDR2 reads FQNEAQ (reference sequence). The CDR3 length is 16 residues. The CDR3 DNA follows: TGTGCCAGCAGCCCGGGTGGGGGGGGCTATGGTGAAAAACTGTTTTTT. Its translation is CASSPGGGGYGEKLFF.

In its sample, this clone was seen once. The CDR3 protein is CAGLGSPSKSNTEAFF. Written as DNA, the CDR3 is TGTGCCGGACTGGGCAGCCCCTCTAAGTCAAACACTGAAGCTTTCTTT. This rearrangement joins TRBV6-4 to TRBJ1-1; unclear D gene. V was cut by 11 bases and J by 2 bases, with 24 bases left in between. This CDR3 has 16 amino acids. Per the germline V gene, CDR1 is MRHNA and CDR2 is SNTAGT.

The CDR3 is CASSLGDEKLFF. CDR3 coding DNA: TGTGCCAGCAGCCTCGGAGATGAAAAACTGTTTTTT. The J gene is TRBJ1-4, the V gene TRBV9; D is unclear. There are 12 residues in the CDR3. Per the germline V gene, CDR1 is SGDLS and CDR2 is YYNGEE. The ends were cut back, 4 bases at V and 6 bases at J, with 7 bases in the middle.

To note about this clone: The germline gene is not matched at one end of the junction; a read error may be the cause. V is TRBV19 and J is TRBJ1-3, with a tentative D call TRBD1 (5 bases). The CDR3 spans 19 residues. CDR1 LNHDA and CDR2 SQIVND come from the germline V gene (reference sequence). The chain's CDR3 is CASSNGAASQKFSGNTIYF. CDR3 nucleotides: TGTGCCAGCAGTAATGGGGCGGCCTCCCAGAAATTCTCTGGAAACACCATATATTTT.

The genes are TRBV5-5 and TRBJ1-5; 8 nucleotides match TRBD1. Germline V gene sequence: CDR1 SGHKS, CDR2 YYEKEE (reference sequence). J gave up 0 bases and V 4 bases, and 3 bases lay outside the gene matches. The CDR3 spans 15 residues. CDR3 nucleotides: TGTGCCAGCAGCGACAGGGGAGGTAGCAATCAGCCCCAGCATTTT. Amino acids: CASSDRGGSNQPQHF.

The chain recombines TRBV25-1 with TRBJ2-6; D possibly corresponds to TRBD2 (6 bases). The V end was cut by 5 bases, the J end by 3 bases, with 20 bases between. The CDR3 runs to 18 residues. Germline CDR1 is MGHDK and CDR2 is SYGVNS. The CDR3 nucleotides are TGTGCCAGCAGTACGGGACTTCCGCCGGGCTTTGGGGCCAACGTCCTGACTTTC. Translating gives CASSTGLPPGFGANVLTF.

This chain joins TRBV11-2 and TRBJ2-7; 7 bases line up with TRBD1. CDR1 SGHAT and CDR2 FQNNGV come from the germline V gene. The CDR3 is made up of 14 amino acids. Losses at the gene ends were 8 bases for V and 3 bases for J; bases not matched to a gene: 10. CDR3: CASRQDRINYEQYF. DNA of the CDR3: TGTGCCAGCCGGCAGGACAGGATAAACTACGAGCAGTACTTC.

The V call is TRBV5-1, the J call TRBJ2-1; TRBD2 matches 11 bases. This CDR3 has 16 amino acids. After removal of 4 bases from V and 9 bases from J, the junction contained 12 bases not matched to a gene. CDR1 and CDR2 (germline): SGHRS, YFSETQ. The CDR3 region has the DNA TGCGCCAGCAGCGTAACGACTAGCGGGGCGTCGGTTGAGCAGTTCTTC. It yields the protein CASSVTTSGASVEQFF.

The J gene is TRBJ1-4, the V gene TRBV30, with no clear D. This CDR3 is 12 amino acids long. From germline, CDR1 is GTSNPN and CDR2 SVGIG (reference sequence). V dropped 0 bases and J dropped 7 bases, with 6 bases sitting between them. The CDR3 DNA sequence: TGTGCCTGGAGTGTATCGGGTGAAAAACTGTTTTTT. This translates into CAWSVSGEKLFF.

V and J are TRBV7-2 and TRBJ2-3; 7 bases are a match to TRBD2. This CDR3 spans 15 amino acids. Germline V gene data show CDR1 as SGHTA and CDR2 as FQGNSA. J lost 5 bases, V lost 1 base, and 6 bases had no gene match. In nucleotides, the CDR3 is TGTGCCAGCAGCTTAGGGGCGGGAGAGATAGATACGCAGTATTTT. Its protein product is CASSLGAGEIDTQYF.

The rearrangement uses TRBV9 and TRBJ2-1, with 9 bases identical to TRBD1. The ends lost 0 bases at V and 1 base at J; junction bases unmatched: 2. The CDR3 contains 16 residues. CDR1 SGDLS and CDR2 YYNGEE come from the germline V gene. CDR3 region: CASSVEGQGSYNEQFF. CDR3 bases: TGTGCCAGCAGCGTAGAGGGACAGGGTTCCTACAATGAGCAGTTCTTC.

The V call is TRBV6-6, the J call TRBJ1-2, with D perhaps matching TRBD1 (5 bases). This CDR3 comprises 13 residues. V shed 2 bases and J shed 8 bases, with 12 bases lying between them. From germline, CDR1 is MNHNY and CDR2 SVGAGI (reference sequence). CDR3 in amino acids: CASSYNSQGGYTF. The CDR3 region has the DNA TGTGCCAGCAGTTACAACAGCCAGGGCGGCTACACCTTC.

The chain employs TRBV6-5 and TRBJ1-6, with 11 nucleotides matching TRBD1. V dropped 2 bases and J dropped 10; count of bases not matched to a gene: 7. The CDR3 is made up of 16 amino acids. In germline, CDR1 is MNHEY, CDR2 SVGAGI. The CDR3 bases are TGTGCCAGCAGTTACGGGCCGGGACAGGGGGGATCACCCCTCCACTTT. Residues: CASSYGPGQGGSPLHF.

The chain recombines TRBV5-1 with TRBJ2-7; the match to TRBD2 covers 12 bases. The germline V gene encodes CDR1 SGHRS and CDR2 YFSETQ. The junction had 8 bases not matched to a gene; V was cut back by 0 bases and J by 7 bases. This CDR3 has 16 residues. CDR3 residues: CASSLATSGRSGEQYF. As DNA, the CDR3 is TGCGCCAGCAGCTTGGCAACTAGCGGGAGGTCGGGGGAGCAGTACTTC.

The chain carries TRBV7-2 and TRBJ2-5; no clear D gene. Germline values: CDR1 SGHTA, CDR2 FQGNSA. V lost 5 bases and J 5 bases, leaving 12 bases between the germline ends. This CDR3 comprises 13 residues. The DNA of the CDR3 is TGTGCCAGCAGCCGCCGGGTTATGGAGACCCAGTACTTC. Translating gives CASSRRVMETQYF.

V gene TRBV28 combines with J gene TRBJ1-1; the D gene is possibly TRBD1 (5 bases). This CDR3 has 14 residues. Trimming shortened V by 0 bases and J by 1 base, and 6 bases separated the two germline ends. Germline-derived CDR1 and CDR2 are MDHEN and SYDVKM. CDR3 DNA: TGTGCCAGCAGTTTATGGGGGGGGAACACTGAAGCTTTCTTT. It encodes CASSLWGGNTEAFF.

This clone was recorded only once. CDR3 sequence (DNA): TGTGCCAGCAGCTTAGCCTTGGCGCGGGAGACCCAGTACTTC. Protein: CASSLALARETQYF. V is TRBV7-2 and J is TRBJ2-5; D is ambiguous. Trimming stripped 0 bases from V and 5 bases from J, with 10 bases between. Germline V gives CDR1 SGHTA, CDR2 FQGNSA. This CDR3 contains 14 residues. The entire variable domain, with the rest obtained from reference TRBV7-2 and TRBJ2-5, is as follows: GAGVSQSPSNKVTEKGKDVELRCDPISGHTALYWYRQSLGQGLEFLIYFQGNSAPDKSGLPSDRFSAERTGGSVSTLTIQRTQQEDSAVYLCASSLALARETQYFGPGTRLLVL.

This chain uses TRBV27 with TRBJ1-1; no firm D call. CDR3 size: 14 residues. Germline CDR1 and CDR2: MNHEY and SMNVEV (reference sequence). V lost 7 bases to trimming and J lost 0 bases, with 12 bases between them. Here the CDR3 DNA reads TGTGCCAGCACCCCGGCGGGCGTGAACACTGAAGCTTTCTTT. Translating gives CASTPAGVNTEAFF.

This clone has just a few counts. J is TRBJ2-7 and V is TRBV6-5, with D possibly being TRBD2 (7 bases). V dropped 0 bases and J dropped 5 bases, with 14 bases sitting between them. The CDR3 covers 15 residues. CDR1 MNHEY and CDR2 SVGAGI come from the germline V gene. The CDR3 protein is CASSYSFEGGDEQYF. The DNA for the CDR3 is TGTGCCAGCAGTTACTCCTTTGAGGGGGGGGACGAGCAGTACTTC.

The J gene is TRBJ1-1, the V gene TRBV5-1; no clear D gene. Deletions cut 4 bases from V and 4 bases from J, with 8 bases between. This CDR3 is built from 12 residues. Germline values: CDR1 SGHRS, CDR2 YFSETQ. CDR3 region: CASSREGTEAFF. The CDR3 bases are TGCGCCAGCAGCCGGGAGGGCACTGAAGCTTTCTTT.

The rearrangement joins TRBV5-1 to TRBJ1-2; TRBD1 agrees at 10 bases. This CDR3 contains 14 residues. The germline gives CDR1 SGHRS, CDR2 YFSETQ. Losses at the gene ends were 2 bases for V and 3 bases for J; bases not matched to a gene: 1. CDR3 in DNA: TGCGCCAGCAGCTTAGGACAGGGGGACTATGGCTACACCTTC. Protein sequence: CASSLGQGDYGYTF.

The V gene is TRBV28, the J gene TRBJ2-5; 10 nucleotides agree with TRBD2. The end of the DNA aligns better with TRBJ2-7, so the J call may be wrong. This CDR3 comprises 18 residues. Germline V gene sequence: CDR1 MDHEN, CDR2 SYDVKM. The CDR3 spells CASTREGAWTSGLYEQYF. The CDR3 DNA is TGTGCCAGCACCCGCGAAGGGGCTTGGACTAGCGGACTCTACGAGCAGTACTTC.

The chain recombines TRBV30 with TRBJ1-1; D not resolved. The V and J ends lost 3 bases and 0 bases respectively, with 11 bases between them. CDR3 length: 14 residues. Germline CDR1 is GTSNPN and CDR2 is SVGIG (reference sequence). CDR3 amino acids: CAWRPAGMNTEAFF. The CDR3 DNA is TGTGCCTGGAGGCCAGCGGGGATGAACACTGAAGCTTTCTTT. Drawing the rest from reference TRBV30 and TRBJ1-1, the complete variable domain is SQTIHQWPATLVQPVGSPLSLECTVEGTSNPNLYWYRQAAGRGLQLLFYSVGIGQISSEVPQNLSASRPQDRQFILSSKKLLLSDSGFYLCAWRPAGMNTEAFFGQGTRLTVV.

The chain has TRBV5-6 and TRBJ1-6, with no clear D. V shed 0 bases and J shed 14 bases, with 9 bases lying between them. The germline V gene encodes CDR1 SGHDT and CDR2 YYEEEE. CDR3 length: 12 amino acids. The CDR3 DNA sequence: TGTGCCAGCAGCTTGGGCTCCCAGTCCCTCCACTTT. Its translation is CASSLGSQSLHF.